This T cell receptor beta chain comes out of a study of blood T cell repertoires in COVID-19. The wider study: Donors in the United States, Italy and Spain gave samples during acute or convalescent COVID-19. PBMCs, B-cell-depleted T cells, or T cells provided the cDNA or gDNA that made up the material.

This CDR3 is built from 13 residues. V was pared by 2 bases and J by 2 bases, with 7 bases between. Per the germline V gene, CDR1 is MNHEY and CDR2 is SVGAGI. As originally analysed: Reference gene primer amplification gave nucleated cell count estimates. The protocol was immunoSEQ multiplex PCR, while the TCRdb copy is restricted to in-frame clones and leaves out a portion. V and J calls plus clone size are reproduced from that table; the DNA served to infer D and trimming. The data hold about 300,000 clones, with roughly 86% observed a single time. Sequenced material: peripheral blood. The sequence came from a woman aged 45-60 years with acute or convalescent COVID-19. The chain joins TRBV6-5 to TRBJ2-7; D gene ambiguous. The DNA of the CDR3 is TGTGCCAGCAGTTACCTGATAGCCTACGAGCAGTACTTC. It yields the protein CASSYLIAYEQYF.